This is a list of T cell receptor beta chains from one sample in a study of T cell responses to AZD1222 COVID-19 vaccine. The table came from immunoSEQ multiplex PCR; TCRdb's copy has only in-frame clones and leaves some out. The profile shows about 88,000 clones, around 90% of them singletons. Specimen: peripheral blood, collected on day 0 of AZD1222 vaccination. The receptors stem from an adult in good health. Each CDR3 is given with its conserved first and last residue. The D gene is left open where the match is weak. Size tells how often a clone was seen (once, few, many) or the class of an expanded clone, and some rows leave it out.

V gene	J gene	D gene	clone size	CDR3 protein	CDR3 DNA
TRBV7-3	TRBJ2-1	TRBD2	.	CASSLGTSGYNEQFF	TGTGCCAGCAGCCTCGGGACTAGCGGATACAATGAGCAGTTCTTC
TRBV20-1	TRBJ1-1	.	.	CSAPRSTEAFF	TGCAGTGCCCCACGAAGCACTGAAGCTTTCTTT
TRBV18	TRBJ1-1	.	.	CASSPLQGEAFF	TGTGCCAGCTCACCACTCCAGGGTGAAGCTTTCTTT
TRBV29-1	TRBJ1-3	.	.	CSAWGGDTIYF	TGCAGCGCTTGGGGGGGGGACACCATATATTTT
TRBV11-3	TRBJ2-3	TRBD1	.	CASSQNRGTAYTDTQYF	TGTGCCAGCAGCCAGAACCGAGGGACAGCATACACAGATACGCAGTATTTT
TRBV11-2	TRBJ2-5	.	few	CASSLGGQGAETQYF	TGTGCCAGCAGCTTAGGAGGCCAGGGCGCGGAGACCCAGTACTTC
TRBV10-2	TRBJ2-7	.	.	CASSESNSGVYEQYF	TGCGCCAGCAGTGAGTCGAATTCGGGAGTTTACGAGCAGTACTTC
TRBV10-2	TRBJ2-7	TRBD2	.	CASRASGDYYEQYF	TGCGCCAGCAGGGCTAGCGGTGACTACTACGAGCAGTACTTC
TRBV6-5	TRBJ1-6	.	.	CASSYSAALNSPLHF	TGTGCCAGCAGTTACTCCGCCGCGTTGAATTCACCCCTCCACTTT
TRBV19	TRBJ1-1	.	.	CASMGRGSTEAFF	TGTGCCAGTATGGGCCGGGGGTCAACTGAAGCTTTCTTT
TRBV7-9	TRBJ1-5	TRBD1	.	CASSLAQGTGAYSNQPQHF	TGTGCCAGCAGCTTAGCGCAAGGGACAGGCGCTTATAGCAATCAGCCCCAGCATTTT
TRBV27	TRBJ2-2	TRBD2	once	CASSGLAQKVGELFF	TGTGCCAGCAGTGGACTAGCCCAAAAGGTCGGGGAGCTGTTTTTT
TRBV6-4	TRBJ2-7	.	.	CASSDSINRAYSYEQYF	TGTGCCAGCAGTGACTCGATTAACAGGGCATATTCCTACGAGCAGTACTTC
TRBV7-9	TRBJ1-1	.	.	CASSLGREVEAFF	TGTGCCAGCAGCTTAGGGCGGGAGGTTGAAGCTTTCTTT
TRBV2	TRBJ1-5	.	.	CASGQGTNQPQHF	TGTGCCAGCGGTCAGGGGACCAATCAGCCCCAGCATTTT
TRBV3-1/TRBV3-2	TRBJ1-6	.	.	CASRRYNSPLHF	TGTGCCAGCAGACGATATAATTCACCCCTCCACTTT
TRBV21-1	TRBJ2-7	.	.	CATRVPYEQYF	TGTGCCACCAGGGTTCCCTACGAGCAGTACTTC
TRBV2	TRBJ1-1	.	.	CASVGQAGIDTEAFF	TGTGCCAGCGTTGGGCAGGCGGGCATCGACACTGAAGCTTTCTTT
TRBV5-1	TRBJ2-3	TRBD1	.	CASSDGTVSTDTQYF	TGCGCCAGCAGCGACGGGACAGTTAGCACAGATACGCAGTATTTT
TRBV6-5	TRBJ1-2	.	.	CASSYSEGTYGYTF	TGTGCCAGCAGTTACTCCGAGGGAACCTATGGCTACACCTTC
TRBV19	TRBJ1-5	.	once	CASSSLELNQPQHF	TGTGCCAGTAGTAGCTTGGAGCTCAATCAGCCCCAGCATTTT
TRBV12-3/TRBV12-4	TRBJ1-1	.	.	CASSATGNTEAFF	TGTGCCAGCAGTGCAACAGGGAACACTGAAGCTTTCTTT
TRBV5-1	TRBJ2-5	.	.	CASSLGSRETQYF	TGCGCCAGCAGCTTGGGTTCAAGAGAGACCCAGTACTTC
TRBV3-1/TRBV3-2	TRBJ1-1	TRBD1	.	CASSTQDRRNTEAFF	TGTGCCAGCAGCACCCAGGACAGGAGGAACACTGAAGCTTTCTTT
TRBV7-8	TRBJ2-1	.	.	CASSLRGAQQFF	TGTGCCAGCAGCCTGCGTGGGGCTCAGCAGTTCTTC
TRBV18	TRBJ2-5	.	.	CASSPKRMGETQYF	TGTGCCAGCTCCCCCAAGCGAATGGGGGAGACCCAGTACTTC
TRBV7-7	TRBJ2-1	.	.	CASSAGPNNEQFF	TGTGCTAGCAGCGCCGGGCCCAACAATGAGCAGTTCTTC
TRBV7-9	TRBJ2-7	.	.	CASSADGYEQYF	TGTGCCAGCAGCGCCGACGGATACGAGCAGTACTTC